This passage covers 6 T cell receptor beta chains from one sample sequenced in a study of shared T cell receptors in the human thymus. Here immunoSEQ multiplex PCR was the method, and the copy in TCRdb shows in-frame clones only, minus some. In the table there are around 730,000 clones, approximately 83% of which are singletons. These data were also reused for a study on human thymus T cells.

Material: thymocytes. The receptors derive from a girl under three years old with a congenital heart defect.

This clone was seen a few times. The V gene is TRBV15, the J gene TRBJ2-1; weak D call: TRBD1 (5 bases). CDR1 and CDR2 (germline): LNHNV, YYDKDF (reference sequence). The CDR3 covers 17 residues. The V end lost 4 bases, the J end lost 2 bases, and 18 bases lay between the germline ends. The CDR3 nucleotides read TGTGCCACCAGCACACGAGGACACTCAAAGACCTACAATGAGCAGTTCTTC. As protein: CATSTRGHSKTYNEQFF.

CDR3 protein: CASSSSRGSSSYEQYF. The CDR3 nucleotides are TGTGCCAGTAGTTCAAGTCGGGGTTCGAGTTCCTACGAGCAGTACTTC. The chain couples TRBV19 to TRBJ2-7; possible D gene TRBD2, 5 bases. This CDR3 has 16 amino acids. The germline V gene has CDR1 LNHDA and CDR2 SQIVND (reference sequence). Trimming cost V 5 bases and J 1 base, with 18 bases left between them.

The sample holds a few counts of this clone. The chain joins TRBV5-5 to TRBJ2-3; 7 bases map to TRBD2. CDR3 length equals 15 residues. Germline-derived CDR1 and CDR2 are SGHKS and YYEKEE (reference sequence). V lost 4 bases and J lost 0; bases outside the gene matches: 5. CDR3 in DNA: TGTGCCAGCAGCCCTAGCGGTCCGAGCACAGATACGCAGTATTTT. Translating it yields CASSPSGPSTDTQYF.

The J gene is TRBJ2-2, the V gene TRBV9, with 8 bases matching TRBD2. The trim removed 0 bases at V and 2 bases at J, leaving 12 bases unmatched. The CDR3 extends over 19 amino acids. Per the germline V gene, CDR1 is SGDLS and CDR2 is YYNGEE. As DNA, the CDR3 is TGTGCCAGCAGCGTAGCTTGGGTAGCGGGACTTCCCAACACCGGGGAGCTGTTTTTT. Its protein product is CASSVAWVAGLPNTGELFF.

Remarks on this clone: The junction departs from germline at one end; a sequencing error may be responsible. Other DNA sequences within the sample encode an identical CDR3. This chain links TRBV9 with TRBJ2-5, with 8 bases matching TRBD2. The CDR3 is 16 residues long. CDR1 and CDR2 (germline): SGDLS, YYNGEE. The CDR3 nucleotides are TGTGCCAGTAGCGCTCCTGGGACTAGTCTCACCGAGACCCAGTACTTC. Its protein is CASSAPGTSLTETQYF.

The chain uses TRBV10-2 and TRBJ1-1; D unresolved. The CDR3 loop spans 15 amino acids. The germline gives CDR1 WSHSY, CDR2 SAAADI. The V gene lost 6 bases and the J gene lost 0 bases, with 14 bases spanning the gap. In nucleotides, the CDR3 is TGCGCCAGCAGAAAACCGGGTCTACTGAACACTGAAGCTTTCTTT. Amino acids: CASRKPGLLNTEAFF.